What follows describes a single T cell receptor beta chain. This sample was taken from a study of blood T cells in healthy people across ages. With a J-beta primer mix and a sample-barcoded 5' primer, a second PCR ran about 6 to 11 cycles. TCRdb itself ran the 5' RACE reads through MiXCR, one entry per CDR3 protein. The sample lists about 840,000 distinct CDR3 sequences; about 27% were seen once. Looked up from germline, CDR1 is DFQATT and CDR2 is SNEGSKA (reference sequence). There are 14 residues in the CDR3. The V end was cut by 7 bases, the J end by 4 bases, with 19 bases between. Separately, the same data were catalogued under a study of T cells of mothers and their children.

The chain recombines TRBV20-1 with TRBJ1-2; D remains ambiguous. This TCR was recovered from a woman between 35 and 50 years old in good health. Sequenced sample: blood. Here the CDR3 DNA reads TGCAGTGTGGGTCTAGCACGGACCCCCTATGGCTACACCTTC. It codes for CSVGLARTPYGYTF.